The 15 T cell receptor beta chains below all came from one sample that was sequenced in a study of blood T cells in healthy people across ages. Together with a sample-barcoded 5' primer, a J-beta primer mix was included in a second PCR lasting about 7 to 11 cycles. TCRdb reprocessed the 5' RACE reads via MiXCR and lists one record per CDR3 protein. The sample gives 1 million to 1.2 million distinct CDR3 sequences, roughly two fifths of which show up once; around 13% is in the top ten. Material for sequencing was blood. All receptors come from a man between 18 and 35 years old in good health.

This clonotype was picked up a small number of times. The genes are TRBV9 and TRBJ2-3; the D gene could be TRBD1 or TRBD2 (5 bases each). The CDR3 spans 17 residues. The germline CDR1 and CDR2 sequences are SGDLS and YYNGEE. Trimming stripped 0 bases from V and 2 bases from J, with 16 bases between. The CDR3 nucleotides are TGTGCCAGCAGCGTAGCTACGGGGCCGCCAGACACAGATACGCAGTATTTT. It translates to CASSVATGPPDTDTQYF. Variable domain in full (rest from reference TRBV9 and TRBJ2-3): DSGVTQTPKHLITATGQRVTLRCSPRSGDLSVYWYQQSLDQGLQFLIQYYNGEERAKGNILERFSAQQFPDLHSELNLSSLELGDSALYFCASSVATGPPDTDTQYFGPGTRLTVL.

This clonotype turned up a few times. In DNA form, the CDR3 reads TGCGCCAGCAGCCAAGATGCACGGGATACGCAGTATTTT. It translates to CASSQDARDTQYF. The V gene is TRBV4-3, the J gene TRBJ2-3, with no clear D. Germline loops: CDR1 LGHNA, CDR2 YSLEER. This CDR3 contains 13 residues. Trimming removed 0 bases from V and 6 bases from J, with 7 bases in between.

The chain carries TRBV2 and TRBJ1-1; the D gene is possibly TRBD1 (5 bases). Germline CDR1 and CDR2: SNHLY and FYNNEI. This CDR3 is 13 amino acids long. V lost 9 bases and J 0 bases, leaving 11 bases between the germline ends. The CDR3 nucleotides read TGTGCCAGACAGGTTTTAATGAACACTGAAGCTTTCTTT. It yields the protein CARQVLMNTEAFF.

This clonotype was observed a single time. A much larger clone differs by one base, so this may be a read error. The chain uses TRBV12-3 or TRBV12-4 and TRBJ2-1; 8 nucleotides align to TRBD1. The end of the DNA fits TRBJ2-7 better, so the J call may be wrong. The CDR3 has 15 amino acids. CDR3 nucleotides: TGTGCCAGCGGTCCACAGGGGGGCTCCTACAATGAGCAGTACTTC. Amino acids: CASGPQGGSYNEQYF.

This clonotype was detected a few times. This chain uses TRBV10-3 with TRBJ1-1, with 7 nucleotides matching TRBD1. Unmatched junction bases numbered 4, after V lost 6 bases and J lost 3 bases. The germline V gene encodes CDR1 ENHRY and CDR2 SYGVKD. The CDR3 extends over 13 amino acids. The CDR3: CAIRSQGYTEAFF. The CDR3 DNA reads as TGTGCCATCAGGTCACAGGGGTACACTGAAGCTTTCTTT.

J is TRBJ1-2 and V is TRBV12-3 or TRBV12-4, with 10 bases aligning to TRBD1. The CDR3 has 14 residues. V lost 4 bases, J lost 5 bases, and 4 bases stayed unmatched. This CDR3 reads CASSSSGQGYGYTF. In DNA, the CDR3 is TGTGCCAGCAGTTCCTCGGGACAGGGGTATGGCTACACCTTC.

The V and J genes are TRBV14 and TRBJ2-6; D call uncertain. CDR1 is SGHDN, CDR2 FVKESK, per germline. The CDR3 runs to 15 residues. V shed 1 base and J shed 0 bases, with 4 bases lying between them. As DNA, the CDR3 is TGTGCCAGCAGCCAAGTAGGCTCTGGGGCCAACGTCCTGACTTTC. Its translation: CASSQVGSGANVLTF. Full variable domain (rest looked up from reference TRBV14 and TRBJ2-6): EAGVTQFPSHSVIEKGQTVTLRCDPISGHDNLYWYRRVMGKEIKFLLHFVKESKQDESGMPNNRFLAERTGGTYSTLKVQPAELEDSGVYFCASSQVGSGANVLTFGAGSRLTVL.

This clonotype has just a few counts. V gene TRBV3-1 combines with J gene TRBJ2-1; no definite D call. The V end was cut by 0 bases, the J end by 8 bases, with 8 bases between. From germline, CDR1 is LGHDT and CDR2 YNNKEL (reference sequence). The length of the CDR3 is 13 residues. This chain's CDR3 is CASSQDHRDEQFF. The CDR3 DNA reads as TGTGCCAGCAGCCAAGATCACCGTGATGAGCAGTTCTTC.

This clonotype was seen only a few times. The CDR3 coding sequence is TGTGCCAGCAGTTCACATGACAGCTACAATGAGCAGTTCTTC. It encodes CASSSHDSYNEQFF. The chain uses TRBV28 and TRBJ2-1; D is possibly TRBD1 (5 bases). This CDR3 spans 14 amino acids. V gave up 4 bases and J gave up 3 bases, with 10 bases separating them. Germline CDR1 and CDR2: MDHEN and SYDVKM. The full variable domain, in which reference TRBV28 and TRBJ2-1 provide the parts outside the CDR3, is DVKVTQSSRYLVKRTGEKVFLECVQDMDHENMFWYRQDPGLGLRLIYFSYDVKMKEKGDIPEGYSVSREKKERFSLILESASTNQTSMYLCASSSHDSYNEQFFGPGTRLTVL.

In its sample, this clonotype was seen a few times. The rearrangement links TRBV20-1 to TRBJ1-4, with unresolved D. This CDR3 contains 12 residues. The germline V gene encodes CDR1 DFQATT and CDR2 SNEGSKA (reference sequence). The V gene lost 6 bases and the J gene lost 4 bases, with 9 bases spanning the gap. CDR3 region: CSAFRNNEKLFF. The CDR3 DNA is TGCAGTGCGTTTCGCAATAATGAAAAACTGTTTTTT.

V gene TRBV20-1 combines with J gene TRBJ1-5; tentative D call: TRBD1 (6 bases). The length of the CDR3 is 13 residues. V gave up 3 bases and J gave up 7 bases, with 13 bases separating them. Germline CDR1 is DFQATT and CDR2 is SNEGSKA (reference sequence). As DNA, the CDR3 is TGCAGTGCTAGTCAGGGGTTGAGCCAGCCCCAGCATTTT. This sequence encodes CSASQGLSQPQHF.

The chain combines TRBV7-2 with TRBJ1-2; D gene ambiguous. Trimming stripped 2 bases from V and 6 bases from J, with 13 bases between. The CDR3 extends over 14 amino acids. The V gene's germline CDR1 is SGHTA and CDR2 FQGNSA. In nucleotides, the CDR3 is TGTGCCAGCAGCTTATCATCCGCAGTGAATGGCTACACCTTC. Translation gives CASSLSSAVNGYTF. Full variable domain (outside the CDR3, taken from reference TRBV7-2 and TRBJ1-2): GAGVSQSPSNKVTEKGKDVELRCDPISGHTALYWYRQSLGQGLEFLIYFQGNSAPDKSGLPSDRFSAERTGGSVSTLTIQRTQQEDSAVYLCASSLSSAVNGYTFGSGTRLTVV.

The chain joins TRBV5-1 to TRBJ2-2; D is unclear. The CDR3 extends over 16 amino acids. From germline, CDR1 is SGHRS and CDR2 YFSETQ. Between the trimmed V and J ends, which lost 0 bases and 1 base, there was a span of 10 bases. DNA of the CDR3: TGCGCCAGCAGCTTGGAAGGTCTCGGGAACACCGGGGAGCTGTTTTTT. Protein sequence: CASSLEGLGNTGELFF.

The chain carries TRBV6-2 or TRBV6-3 and TRBJ1-6, with 7 bases aligning to TRBD1. This CDR3 is built from 17 residues. CDR1 and CDR2 (germline): MNHEY, SVGEGT. V shed 2 bases and J 7 bases; nucleotides not matched to a gene: 11. The CDR3 bases are TGTGCCAGCAGTTACACCCCAGCGGACAGGATCAATTCACCCCTCCACTTT. It encodes CASSYTPADRINSPLHF.

This clonotype was picked up a small number of times. This chain links TRBV20-1 with TRBJ2-3, with 7 nucleotides matching TRBD1. This CDR3 spans 15 amino acids. With V trimmed by 5 bases and J by 2 bases, 10 bases remained unmatched. Germline V gene data show CDR1 as DFQATT and CDR2 as SNEGSKA (reference sequence). CDR3 in DNA: TGCAGTGCTCTACAGGGGCGAGTGGTCACAGATACGCAGTATTTT. Translating it yields CSALQGRVVTDTQYF.